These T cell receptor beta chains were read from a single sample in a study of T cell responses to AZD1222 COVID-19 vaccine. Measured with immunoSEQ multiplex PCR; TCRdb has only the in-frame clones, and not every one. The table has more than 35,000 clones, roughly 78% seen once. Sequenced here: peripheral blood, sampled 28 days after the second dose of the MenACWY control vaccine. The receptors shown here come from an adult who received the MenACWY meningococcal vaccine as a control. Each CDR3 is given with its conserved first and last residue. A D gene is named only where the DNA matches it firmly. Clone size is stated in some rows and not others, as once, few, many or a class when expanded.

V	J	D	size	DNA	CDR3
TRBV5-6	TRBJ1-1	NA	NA	TGTGCCAGCAGCTTTGGGACAATCCAAACTGAAGCTTTCTTT	CASSFGTIQTEAFF
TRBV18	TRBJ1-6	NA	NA	TGTGCCAGCTCACCCCACATCTCCTATAATTCACCCCTCCACTTT	CASSPHISYNSPLHF
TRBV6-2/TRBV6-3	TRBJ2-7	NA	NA	TGTGCCAGCAGTTACCCTGTAGGGGGGGCTTCCTACGAGCAGTACTTC	CASSYPVGGASYEQYF
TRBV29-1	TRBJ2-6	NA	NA	TGCAGCGTCGCTGGGAGCTCTGGGGCCAACGTCCTGACTTTC	CSVAGSSGANVLTF
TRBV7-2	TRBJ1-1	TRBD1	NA	TGTGCCAGCAGCCCGGAGACAGGGGCCACTCAAGCTTTCTTT	CASSPETGATQAFF
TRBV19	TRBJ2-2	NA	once	TGTGCCAGTAGTATAGTAGGGGACACCGGGGAGCTGTTTTTT	CASSIVGDTGELFF
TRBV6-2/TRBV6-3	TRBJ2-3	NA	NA	TGTGCCAGCCGCCGGGGGAGCACAGATACGCAGTATTTT	CASRRGSTDTQYF
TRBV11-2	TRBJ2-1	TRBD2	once	TGTGCCAGCAGCTTTTTTATTACTAGCGGGAGTGAGCAGTTCTTC	CASSFFITSGSEQFF
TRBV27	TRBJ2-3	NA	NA	TGTGCCAGCAGCCGATCCGGGGTACGGGACCACTCTTCCCGGACAGATACGCAGTATTTT	CASSRSGVRDHSSRTDTQYF
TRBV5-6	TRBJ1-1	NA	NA	TGTGCCAGCAGCCCCGGGCGGTGGAACACTGAAGCTTTCTTT	CASSPGRWNTEAFF
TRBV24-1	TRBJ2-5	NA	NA	TGTGCCACCAGTGAGGCACTCGGGGGCAGAGAGACCCAGTACTTC	CATSEALGGRETQYF
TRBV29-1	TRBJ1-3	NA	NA	TGCAGCGTTGTAAAGGACTCTGGAAACACCATATATTTT	CSVVKDSGNTIYF
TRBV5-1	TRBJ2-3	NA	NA	TGCGCCAGCAGCTCGACGGCCGGTAGTTATACAGATACGCAGTATTTT	CASSSTAGSYTDTQYF
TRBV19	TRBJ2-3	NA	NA	TGTGCCAGTAGTGTCCGACCCACAGATACGCAGTATTTT	CASSVRPTDTQYF